This T cell receptor (beta chain) derives from a study of blood T cell repertoires in COVID-19. Across the whole study: Some COVID-19 samples were acute and others convalescent; all came from the United States, Italy and Spain.

Sequenced by immunoSEQ multiplex PCR; TCRdb stores in-frame clones only, minus some. The sample includes 150,000 to 200,000 clones, around nine tenths of them seen just once. Germline lookup yields CDR1 SGHDT and CDR2 YYEEEE. Trimming at V came to 0 bases and at J to 1 base, leaving 3 bases not matched to a gene. There are 15 residues in the CDR3. Sequencing was carried out using peripheral blood. The V gene is TRBV5-6, the J gene TRBJ2-7, with TRBD2 matching 8 bases. The clonotype comes from a woman aged 70-85 years with COVID-19, enrolled during active disease. The DNA of the CDR3 is TGTGCCAGCAGCTTGGCCGGGACTAGTTCCTACGAGCAGTACTTC. Translation: CASSLAGTSSYEQYF.